This T cell receptor (beta chain) was identified during a study of CD8+CD57+ T cells in acquired aplastic anemia. Study in general: There were 11 million or so reads, on average, for CD4+ cells from healthy donors.

Genomic DNA was employed as the template in profiling TCR beta VDJ and CDR3. TCRdb fed the reads into MiXCR, producing one record per CDR3 protein. The sample has 150,000 to 200,000 distinct CDR3 sequences; under 75% are singletons. The CDR3 contains 13 residues. Germline loops: CDR1 MNHNS, CDR2 SASEGT. V gave up 3 bases and J gave up 9 bases, with 12 bases separating them. The receptor's source is a human donor in good health. The chain uses TRBV6-1 and TRBJ1-5; D remains ambiguous. Specimen: sorted CD4+, CD8+, or CD8+CD57+ T cells (not recorded which) from PBMCs. The CDR3 DNA is TGTGCCAGCAGTGACGGTCCGACAAGGCCCCAGCATTTT. Translation: CASSDGPTRPQHF.